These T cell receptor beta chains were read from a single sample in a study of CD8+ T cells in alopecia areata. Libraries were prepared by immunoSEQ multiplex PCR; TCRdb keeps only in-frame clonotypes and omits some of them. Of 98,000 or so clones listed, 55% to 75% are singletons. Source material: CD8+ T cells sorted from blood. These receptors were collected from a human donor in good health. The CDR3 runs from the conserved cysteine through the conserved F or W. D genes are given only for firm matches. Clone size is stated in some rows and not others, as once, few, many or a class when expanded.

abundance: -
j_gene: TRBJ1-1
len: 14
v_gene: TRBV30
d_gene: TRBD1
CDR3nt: TGTGCCTGGAGTGTCGGGACAGGGGGCACTGAAGCTTTCTTT
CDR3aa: CAWSVGTGGTEAFF

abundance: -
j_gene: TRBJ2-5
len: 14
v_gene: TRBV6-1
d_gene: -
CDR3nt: TGTGCCAGCAAGGGGGAAAGAGAGGTGGAGACCCAGTACTTC
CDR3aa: CASKGEREVETQYF

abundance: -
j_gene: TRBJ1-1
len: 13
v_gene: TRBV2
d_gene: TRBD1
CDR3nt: TGTGCCAGCGGACAGGAGCTGAACACTGAAGCTTTCTTT
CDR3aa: CASGQELNTEAFF

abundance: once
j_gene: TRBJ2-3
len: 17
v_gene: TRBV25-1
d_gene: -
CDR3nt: TGTGCCAGCAGTGATATCGTTGGGGGGGGGCATGGAGATACGCAGTATTTT
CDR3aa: CASSDIVGGGHGDTQYF

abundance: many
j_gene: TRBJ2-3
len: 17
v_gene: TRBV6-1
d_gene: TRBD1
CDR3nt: TGTGCCAGCAGTGAAGCGCTGGGTGAGGGGGCCCCAGATACGCAGTATTTT
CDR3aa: CASSEALGEGAPDTQYF

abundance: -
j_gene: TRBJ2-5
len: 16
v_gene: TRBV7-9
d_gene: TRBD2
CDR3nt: TGTGCCAGCAGCCCGGGGACTACCCCCCCGGGAGAGACCCAGTACTTC
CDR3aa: CASSPGTTPPGETQYF

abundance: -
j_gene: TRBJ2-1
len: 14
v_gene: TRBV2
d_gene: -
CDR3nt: TGTGCCAGCAGTGACCCTACGGCAAGGGGTCGACGGTTCTTC
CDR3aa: CASSDPTARGRRFF

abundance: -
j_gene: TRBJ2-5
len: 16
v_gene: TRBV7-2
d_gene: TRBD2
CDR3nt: TGTGCCAGCAGCCAGACTAGCGGGGGGGCCTGGGAGACCCAGTACTTC
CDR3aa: CASSQTSGGAWETQYF

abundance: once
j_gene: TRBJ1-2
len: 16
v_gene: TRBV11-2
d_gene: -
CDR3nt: TGTGCCAGCAGCTTAGATCTTAAGCAGTCCAACTATGGCTACACCTTC
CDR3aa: CASSLDLKQSNYGYTF

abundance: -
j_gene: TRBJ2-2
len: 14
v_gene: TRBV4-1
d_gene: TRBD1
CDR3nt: TGCGCCAGCAGCTTGGGACAGCACACCGGGGAGCTGTTTTTT
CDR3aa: CASSLGQHTGELFF

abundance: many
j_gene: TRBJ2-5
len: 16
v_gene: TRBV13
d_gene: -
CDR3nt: TGTGCCAGCAGCGCTCCAGGTTACCCGTACCAAGAGACCCAGTACTTC
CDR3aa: CASSAPGYPYQETQYF

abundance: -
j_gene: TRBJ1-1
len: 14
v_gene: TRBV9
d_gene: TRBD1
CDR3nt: TGTGCCAGCAGCCTGACAGGGACGAACACTGAAGCTTTCTTT
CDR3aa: CASSLTGTNTEAFF

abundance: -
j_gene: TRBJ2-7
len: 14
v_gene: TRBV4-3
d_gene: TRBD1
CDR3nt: TGCGCCAGCAGCCTCGGGACAGGGGCCTACGAGCAGTACTTC
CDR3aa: CASSLGTGAYEQYF

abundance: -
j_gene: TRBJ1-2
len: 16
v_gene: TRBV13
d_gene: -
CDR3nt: TGTGCCAGCAGCTTAGGCCGAGCCCGTTCTAACTATGGCTACACCTTC
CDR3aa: CASSLGRARSNYGYTF

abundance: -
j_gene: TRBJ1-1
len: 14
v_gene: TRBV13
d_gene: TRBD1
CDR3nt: TGTGCCAGCAGCTCAAGACAGGGGAACACTGAAGCTTTCTTT
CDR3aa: CASSSRQGNTEAFF

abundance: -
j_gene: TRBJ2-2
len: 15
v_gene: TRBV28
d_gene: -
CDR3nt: TGTGCCAGCAGTCCCCTTGTGTGGAACACCGGGGAGCTGTTTTTT
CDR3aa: CASSPLVWNTGELFF

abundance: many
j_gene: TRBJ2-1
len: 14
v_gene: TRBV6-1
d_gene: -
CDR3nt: TGTGCCAGCAGTGAAGATGGGGACCCCAATGAGCAGTTCTTC
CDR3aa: CASSEDGDPNEQFF

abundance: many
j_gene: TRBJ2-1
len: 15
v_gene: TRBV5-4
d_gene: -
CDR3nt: TGCGCCAGCAGCCAAGATTTCGGGGGAACCAATGAGCAGTTCTTC
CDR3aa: CASSQDFGGTNEQFF

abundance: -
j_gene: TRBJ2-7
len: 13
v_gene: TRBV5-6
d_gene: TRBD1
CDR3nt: TGTGCCAGCAGAAGACAGGGGGTGTACGAGCAGTACTTC
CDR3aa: CASRRQGVYEQYF

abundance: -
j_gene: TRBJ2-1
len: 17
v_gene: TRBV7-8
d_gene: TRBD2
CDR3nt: TGTGCCAGCAGCACCCCGGCGGCTAGCGGGGGTAAGTATGAGCAGTTCTTC
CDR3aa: CASSTPAASGGKYEQFF

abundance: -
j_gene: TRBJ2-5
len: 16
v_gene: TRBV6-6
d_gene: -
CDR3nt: TGTGCCAGCAGACCCAAGGGCCCCCGGGGCGTAGAGACCCAGTACTTC
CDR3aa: CASRPKGPRGVETQYF

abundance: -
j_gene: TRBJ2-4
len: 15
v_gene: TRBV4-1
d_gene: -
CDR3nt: TGCGCCAGCAGCCAATTTTACAGTCTTGCGGACATTCAGTACTTC
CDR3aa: CASSQFYSLADIQYF

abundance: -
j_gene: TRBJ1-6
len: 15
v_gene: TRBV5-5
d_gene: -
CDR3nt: TGTGCCAGCGGCCCCGTGATTTATGGGAATTCACCCCTCCACTTT
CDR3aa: CASGPVIYGNSPLHF

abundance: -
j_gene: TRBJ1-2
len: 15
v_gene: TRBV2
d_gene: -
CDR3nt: TGTGCCAGCAGTGAAGTTGTAGGGGGGCATCATGGCTACACCTTC
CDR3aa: CASSEVVGGHHGYTF

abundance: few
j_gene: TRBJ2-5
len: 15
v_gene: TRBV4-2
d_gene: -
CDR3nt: TGTGCCAGCAGCCAAGGAGGTGGGGGCCAAGAGACCCAGTACTTC
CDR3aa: CASSQGGGGQETQYF

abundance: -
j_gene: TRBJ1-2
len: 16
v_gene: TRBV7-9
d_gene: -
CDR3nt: TGTGCCAGCAGCTTAGCGTCGTTTCGGGATTTCTATGGCTACACCTTC
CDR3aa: CASSLASFRDFYGYTF

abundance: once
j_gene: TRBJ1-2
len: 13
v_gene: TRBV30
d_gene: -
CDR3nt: TGTGCCTGGAGTCCGGGCTCCCCCTATGGCTACACCTTC
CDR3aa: CAWSPGSPYGYTF

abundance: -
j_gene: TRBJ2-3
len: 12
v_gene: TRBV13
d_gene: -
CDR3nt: TGTGCCAGCAGCTCAGACACAGATACGCAGTATTTT
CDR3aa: CASSSDTDTQYF

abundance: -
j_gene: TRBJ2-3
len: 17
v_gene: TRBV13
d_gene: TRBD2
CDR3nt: TGTGCCAGCAGCTTAGGCTTGACTAGCGGGGGGCCCGGTACGCAGTATTTT
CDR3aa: CASSLGLTSGGPGTQYF

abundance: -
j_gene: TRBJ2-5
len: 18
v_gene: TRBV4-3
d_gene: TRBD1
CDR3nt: TGCGCCAGCAGCCAAGATCCTCCGGGACAGGGTTTTGAAGAGACCCAGTACTTC
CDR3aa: CASSQDPPGQGFEETQYF

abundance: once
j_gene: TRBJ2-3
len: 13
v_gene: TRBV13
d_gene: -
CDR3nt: TGTGCCAGCAGCCCCCCTAGCACAGATACGCAGTATTTT
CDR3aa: CASSPPSTDTQYF

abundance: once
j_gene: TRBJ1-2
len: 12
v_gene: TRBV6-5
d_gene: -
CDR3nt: TGTGCCAGCAGTTACGGGGTCGGGGGCTACACCTTC
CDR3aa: CASSYGVGGYTF

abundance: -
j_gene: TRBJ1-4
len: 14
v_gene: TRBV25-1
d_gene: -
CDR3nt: TGTGCCAGCAGTGAGGAAGGGGCAAATGAAAAACTGTTTTTT
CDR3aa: CASSEEGANEKLFF

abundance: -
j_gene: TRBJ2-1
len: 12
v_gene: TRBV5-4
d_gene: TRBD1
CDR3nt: TGTGCCAGCAGCAATACAGGGGCCGAGCAGTTCTTC
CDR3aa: CASSNTGAEQFF

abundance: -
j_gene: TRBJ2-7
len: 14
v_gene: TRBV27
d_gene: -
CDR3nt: TGTGCCAGCAGTTCACGGTCCCGTTTGTTCGAGCAGTACTTC
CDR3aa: CASSSRSRLFEQYF

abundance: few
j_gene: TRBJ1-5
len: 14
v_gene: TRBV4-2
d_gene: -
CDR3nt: TGTGCCAGCAGCCAAGAGAATAGCAATCAGCCCCAGCATTTT
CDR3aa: CASSQENSNQPQHF

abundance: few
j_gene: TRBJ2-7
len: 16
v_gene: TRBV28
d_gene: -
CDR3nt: TGTGCCAGCAGAACCGACTGGCCCCCGAGCTCCTACGAGCAGTACTTC
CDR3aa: CASRTDWPPSSYEQYF

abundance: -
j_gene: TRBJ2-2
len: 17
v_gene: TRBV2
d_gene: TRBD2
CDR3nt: TGTGCCAGCAGTGTGACTAGCGGGGACCGAAACACCGGGGAGCTGTTTTTT
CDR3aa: CASSVTSGDRNTGELFF

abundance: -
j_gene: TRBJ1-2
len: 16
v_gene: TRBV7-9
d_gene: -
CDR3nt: TGTGCCAGCAGCGACCCGACTAGGGACTACAACTATGGCTACACCTTC
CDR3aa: CASSDPTRDYNYGYTF